This T cell receptor (beta chain) originates from a study of T-cell reconstitution after alpha-beta-depleted transplantation in children. This clonotype appeared many times. The library targeted TCRbeta and was prepared with unique molecular identifiers. From the PCR reads, TCRdb called clonotypes with MiXCR, one entry per CDR3 protein. Of some 200,000 distinct CDR3 sequences in the sample, around 7% were seen once. The sample was PBMCs from the stem cell graft donor, taken from the stem cell graft. The receptor was derived from a human donor who donated a stem cell graft to a child with Wiskott-Aldrich syndrome.

The CDR3 nucleotides read TGCAGTGCTAGATCCTTGGAGGGCTCCTACAATGAGCAGTTCTTC. Amino acids: CSARSLEGSYNEQFF. V is TRBV20-1 and J is TRBJ2-1, with a possible D match to TRBD2 (6 bases). The CDR3 runs to 15 residues. Germline V CDR1 and CDR2: DFQATT, SNEGSKA (reference sequence). Trimming removed 2 bases at V and 0 bases at J, with 11 bases between.